The present TCR beta chain was sequenced within a study of T cell responses to AZD1222 COVID-19 vaccine (TCRdb year 2021). Regarding the research as a whole: TCR sequencing was performed for 230 to 250 trial participants, of whom about 210 were given two doses of AZD1222 and approximately 25 were given two doses of MenACWY control vaccine. Enrollment into the trials was organized by age into subgroups of 18-55, 56-69 and 70-plus years, and those subgroups contained about 160, 30 and 59 TCR-sequenced participants, respectively. Paper-wide results and their limitations: Nearly half of unique spike-specific TCRs reportedly recognized epitopes outside regions mutated in the B.1.351 and B.1.1.7 variants. After two AZD1222 doses, both the breadth and the depth of spike-specific TCRs were significantly higher than at day 0 and than in MenACWY recipients. Because no day 14 peak-response samples were available, the repertoires could be characterized only after the peak T cell response. Conclusions about previously exposed vaccinees were limited because only a handful of AZD1222 recipients were SARS-CoV-2 seropositive at baseline. Vaccine-associated CD4 TCRs spanned the whole spike protein, with dominant responses in regions 160-218 and 743-854. In the small 56-69-year group, the increase in depth fell short of significance, most likely because of low power. Participants were mostly white British and included more females than males, and it was suggested by the authors that clonal diversity may have been underestimated.

The CDR3 regions of human TCRbeta chains were analyzed by immunosequencing. Processing in the source paper ran as follows. TCRs in the repertoires were compared against a reference library of SARS-CoV-2-specific TCRs that had been generated with the MIRA antigen-specificity platform. Breadth was defined as the fraction of unique TCRs that were SARS-CoV-2-associated, and depth was defined as the fraction of total T cells that were SARS-CoV-2-associated. Using the MIRA data, each spike-specific TCR was mapped to the spike region that the TCR reacts to and placed in a CD4 or CD8 class. Log10-transformed breadth and depth values were compared by one-way ANOVA with Sidak's multiple comparisons tests. TCRdb holds this immuneACCESS table with in-frame rearrangements only. Some clones are missing; in checked studies, unresolved V genes explain under half, and the rest has no known cause. The V and J calls and clone size were taken over from that table, and D and trimming were inferred from the DNA. The sample includes some 110,000 clones, with 86% observed a single time. Jointly, the top ten make up roughly 18% of the sample.

The time point label on this specimen signifies: about 28 days (+/-7) after the second vaccine dose. AZD1222 recipients given second doses at about 4 weeks or at about 12 weeks were pooled, since spike-specific TCR depth and breadth were not found to differ between the two schedules. The vaccinee samples were drawn from two UK trials, COV001 and COV002, one of which was a single-blind randomized controlled phase 2/3 trial testing AZD1222 (ChAdOx1 nCoV-19) in healthy adults. For TCRbeta chain sequencing, PBMC samples from trial participants were taken at day 0 and at day 28 after the second dose. As regards this clone: Which antigen it targets is not known. Base qualities are not provided; no much larger clone lies one nucleotide away.

Its CDR3 holds 18 amino acids, cysteine through phenylalanine. Of the read, only the CDR3 DNA is kept; its 54 bases are in frame from base 1. The germline V and J ends show losses of 3 bases and 1 base respectively, and no gene match explains 7 bases of the junction. From a lookup of the germline V gene, CDR1 and CDR2 are MGHRA and YSYEKL. The input for sequencing was peripheral blood, taken 28 days after the second AZD1222 dose. The chain links TRBV4-1 with TRBJ1-5; TRBD1 lines up with 12 middle nucleotides. This receptor was identified in an adult who received the AZD1222 COVID-19 vaccine. The base sequence is TGCGCCAGCAGCCAGTATGGGACAGGGGGCAGGAGCAATCAGCCCCAGCATTTT. This encodes CASSQYGTGGRSNQPQHF.